In this sample, the clone carrying this T cell receptor (beta chain) turned up a few times. Its antigen is not known. The data are from a study of T-cell memory formation after mild COVID-19. 5'RACE, which relied on constant-segment primers, yielded TCR alpha and TCR beta cDNA libraries carrying sample barcodes and UMIs. TCRdb re-called the 5' RACE reads through MiXCR, storing one row per CDR3 protein. The sample contains 350,000 to 450,000 distinct CDR3 sequences, about 24% of which appear only once. Germline lookup yields CDR1 LNHNV and CDR2 YYDKDF (reference sequence). The CDR3 covers 15 residues. Trimming took 0 bases from V and 0 from J, leaving 9 bases between them. Study observations and caveats: Clones that got smaller from day 15 to 85 had even CD4/CD8, while clones growing later tipped toward CD4+. The study detected some responding clones in pre-infection memory, suggesting cross-reactive memory joined.

The chain joins TRBV15 to TRBJ2-7, with a tentative D call TRBD1 (5 bases). This clonotype was obtained from an adult woman who had mild COVID-19 (a few samples of this study predate the infection). Cell type and time point are not known. Sequences were obtained from PBMCs or a T cell subset sorted from them (not recorded which). For the CDR3, the DNA is TGTGCCACCAGCAGAGAGACAGCAATCTCCTACGAGCAGTACTTC. It translates to CATSRETAISYEQYF.